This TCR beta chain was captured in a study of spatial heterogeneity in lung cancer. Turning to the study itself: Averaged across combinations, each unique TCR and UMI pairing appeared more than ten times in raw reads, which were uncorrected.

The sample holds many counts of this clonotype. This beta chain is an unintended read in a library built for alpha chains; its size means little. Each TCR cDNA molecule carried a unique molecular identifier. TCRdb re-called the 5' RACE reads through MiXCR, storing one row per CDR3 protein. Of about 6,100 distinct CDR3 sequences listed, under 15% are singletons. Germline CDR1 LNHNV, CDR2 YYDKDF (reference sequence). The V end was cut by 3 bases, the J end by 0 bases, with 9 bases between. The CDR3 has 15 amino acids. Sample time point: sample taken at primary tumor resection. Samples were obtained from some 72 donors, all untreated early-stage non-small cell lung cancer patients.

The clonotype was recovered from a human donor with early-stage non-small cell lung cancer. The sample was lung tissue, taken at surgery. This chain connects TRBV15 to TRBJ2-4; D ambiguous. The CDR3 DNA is TGTGCCACCAGCAGTACGTCCTTAGCCAAAAACATTCAGTACTTC. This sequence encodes CATSSTSLAKNIQYF.